These T cell receptor beta chains were read from a single sample in a study of lymphopenia after photon versus proton radiotherapy. Produced via immunoSEQ multiplex PCR; TCRdb's table is partial and in-frame only. The repertoire consists of over 50,000 clones, with 70% to 90% occurring once and the leading ten covering approximately 2.4%. The sample was peripheral blood, taken from a patient treated with photon-based radiotherapy. The receptors originated from a man aged 35-49 years with gastric cancer. The CDR3 runs from the conserved cysteine through the conserved F or W. The D gene is left open where the match is weak. Size tells how often a clone was seen (once, few, many) or the class of an expanded clone, and some rows leave it out.

clone size: NA; V gene: TRBV5-6; J gene: TRBJ2-7; D gene: TRBD2; CDR3 protein: CASSWRRGAYEQYF; CDR3 DNA: TGTGCCAGCAGCTGGAGGCGGGGGGCCTACGAGCAGTACTTC
clone size: NA; V gene: TRBV30; J gene: TRBJ2-3; D gene: TRBD2; CDR3 protein: CAWGGLAGRRNTQYF; CDR3 DNA: TGTGCCTGGGGGGGACTAGCGGGGAGGCGGAATACGCAGTATTTT
clone size: NA; V gene: TRBV6-5; J gene: TRBJ1-2; D gene: TRBD1; CDR3 protein: CASSYGTGLNYGYTF; CDR3 DNA: TGTGCCAGCAGTTACGGGACAGGCCTTAACTATGGCTACACCTTC
clone size: NA; V gene: TRBV20-1; J gene: TRBJ2-3; D gene: NA; CDR3 protein: CSAALEDTQYF; CDR3 DNA: TGCAGTGCTGCCTTGGAAGATACGCAGTATTTT
clone size: NA; V gene: TRBV5-1; J gene: TRBJ2-2; D gene: TRBD1; CDR3 protein: CASSNRQGGTGELFF; CDR3 DNA: TGCGCCAGCAGCAACCGACAGGGCGGAACCGGGGAGCTGTTTTTT
clone size: NA; V gene: TRBV30; J gene: TRBJ2-7; D gene: NA; CDR3 protein: CAWSLDSSYEQYF; CDR3 DNA: TGTGCCTGGAGTCTCGACAGTTCCTACGAGCAGTACTTC
clone size: NA; V gene: TRBV5-5; J gene: TRBJ2-7; D gene: TRBD1; CDR3 protein: CASSLGQGAYEQYF; CDR3 DNA: TGTGCCAGCAGCTTGGGACAGGGGGCCTACGAGCAGTACTTC
clone size: NA; V gene: TRBV27; J gene: TRBJ2-1; D gene: TRBD1; CDR3 protein: CASSLWTGGRNEQFF; CDR3 DNA: TGTGCCAGCAGTTTATGGACAGGGGGTAGGAATGAGCAGTTCTTC
clone size: NA; V gene: TRBV11-2; J gene: TRBJ2-3; D gene: TRBD2; CDR3 protein: CASSSGTSLGTQYF; CDR3 DNA: TGTGCCAGCAGCTCTGGGACTAGCCTCGGTACGCAGTATTTT
clone size: NA; V gene: TRBV15; J gene: TRBJ1-5; D gene: NA; CDR3 protein: CATSRDIGLPSNQPQHF; CDR3 DNA: TGTGCCACCAGCAGAGATATCGGCCTTCCTAGCAATCAGCCCCAGCATTTT
clone size: once; V gene: TRBV7-2; J gene: TRBJ1-5; D gene: NA; CDR3 protein: CASSLVPGNNQPQHF; CDR3 DNA: TGTGCCAGCAGCTTAGTACCAGGGAACAATCAGCCCCAGCATTTT
clone size: NA; V gene: TRBV5-8; J gene: TRBJ2-5; D gene: TRBD1; CDR3 protein: CASSLGGGGETQYF; CDR3 DNA: TGTGCCAGCAGCTTAGGGGGCGGCGGAGAGACCCAGTACTTC
clone size: NA; V gene: TRBV9; J gene: TRBJ1-3; D gene: NA; CDR3 protein: CASSVGRVSGNTIYF; CDR3 DNA: TGTGCCAGCAGCGTCGGTAGGGTCTCTGGAAACACCATATATTTT
clone size: NA; V gene: TRBV7-2; J gene: TRBJ1-4; D gene: NA; CDR3 protein: CASSLVWARDNEKLFF; CDR3 DNA: TGTGCCAGCAGCTTAGTGTGGGCCCGCGATAATGAAAAACTGTTTTTT
clone size: NA; V gene: TRBV5-4; J gene: TRBJ2-3; D gene: NA; CDR3 protein: CASSYGQTLTDTQYF; CDR3 DNA: TGTGCCAGCAGCTACGGACAGACTCTCACAGATACGCAGTATTTT
clone size: NA; V gene: TRBV5-1; J gene: TRBJ1-4; D gene: NA; CDR3 protein: CASSLAGTPGEKLFF; CDR3 DNA: TGCGCCAGCAGCTTGGCCGGGACACCGGGTGAAAAACTGTTTTTT
clone size: NA; V gene: TRBV15; J gene: TRBJ2-5; D gene: NA; CDR3 protein: CATSSQIPGTAGKKTQYF; CDR3 DNA: TGTGCCACCAGCAGCCAGATCCCCGGGACAGCGGGCAAGAAGACCCAGTACTTC
clone size: NA; V gene: TRBV30; J gene: TRBJ1-4; D gene: NA; CDR3 protein: CACLTGIGEKLFF; CDR3 DNA: TGTGCCTGCCTCACAGGGATAGGTGAAAAACTGTTTTTT
clone size: NA; V gene: TRBV9; J gene: TRBJ2-5; D gene: TRBD1; CDR3 protein: CASSVGQGRETQYF; CDR3 DNA: TGTGCCAGCAGCGTAGGACAGGGGAGGGAGACCCAGTACTTC
clone size: NA; V gene: TRBV6-5; J gene: TRBJ2-2; D gene: TRBD1; CDR3 protein: CASRPGTDNTGELFF; CDR3 DNA: TGTGCCAGCCGTCCCGGGACAGACAACACCGGGGAGCTGTTTTTT
clone size: NA; V gene: TRBV7-9; J gene: TRBJ1-1; D gene: NA; CDR3 protein: CASSPWDGIGNTEAFF; CDR3 DNA: TGTGCCAGCAGCCCCTGGGACGGAATTGGGAACACTGAAGCTTTCTTT
clone size: once; V gene: TRBV5-4; J gene: TRBJ1-4; D gene: TRBD1; CDR3 protein: CASKGQGGEKLFF; CDR3 DNA: TGTGCCAGCAAGGGACAGGGTGGCGAAAAACTGTTTTTT
clone size: NA; V gene: TRBV7-9; J gene: TRBJ2-7; D gene: TRBD1; CDR3 protein: CASSPRDRGHEQYF; CDR3 DNA: TGTGCCAGCAGCCCTCGGGACAGGGGCCACGAGCAGTACTTC
clone size: NA; V gene: TRBV11-2; J gene: TRBJ2-7; D gene: TRBD1; CDR3 protein: CASSPDRGWEQYF; CDR3 DNA: TGTGCCAGCAGCCCCGACAGGGGTTGGGAGCAGTACTTC
clone size: NA; V gene: TRBV27; J gene: TRBJ1-1; D gene: NA; CDR3 protein: CASSWAGNTEAFF; CDR3 DNA: TGTGCCAGCAGTTGGGCCGGGAACACTGAAGCTTTCTTT
clone size: medium-sized; V gene: TRBV5-5; J gene: TRBJ1-4; D gene: NA; CDR3 protein: CASSSGQSNEKLFF; CDR3 DNA: TGTGCCAGCAGCTCCGGACAGAGTAATGAAAAACTGTTTTTT
clone size: NA; V gene: TRBV10-3; J gene: TRBJ1-5; D gene: NA; CDR3 protein: CAISEGFESNQPQHF; CDR3 DNA: TGTGCCATCAGTGAGGGGTTTGAGAGCAATCAGCCCCAGCATTTT
clone size: NA; V gene: TRBV15; J gene: TRBJ2-3; D gene: NA; CDR3 protein: CATGERGAGGTDTQYF; CDR3 DNA: TGTGCCACCGGGGAGAGGGGGGCCGGAGGAACAGATACGCAGTATTTT
clone size: NA; V gene: TRBV10-3; J gene: TRBJ2-1; D gene: NA; CDR3 protein: CATQKGLDAYNEQFF; CDR3 DNA: TGTGCCACCCAGAAAGGGTTGGACGCCTACAATGAGCAGTTCTTC
clone size: NA; V gene: TRBV5-1; J gene: TRBJ1-3; D gene: NA; CDR3 protein: CASKLEGPSSGNTIYF; CDR3 DNA: TGCGCCAGCAAATTGGAGGGGCCGAGCTCTGGAAACACCATATATTTT
clone size: NA; V gene: TRBV10-2; J gene: TRBJ1-3; D gene: NA; CDR3 protein: CASSDRTHGGNTIYF; CDR3 DNA: TGCGCCAGCAGTGATCGGACCCATGGAGGAAACACCATATATTTT
clone size: NA; V gene: TRBV30; J gene: TRBJ2-2; D gene: NA; CDR3 protein: CAWRGATNTGELFF; CDR3 DNA: TGTGCCTGGAGGGGGGCTACGAACACCGGGGAGCTGTTTTTT
clone size: NA; V gene: TRBV11-2; J gene: TRBJ2-7; D gene: TRBD2; CDR3 protein: CASSLVSGDGEQYF; CDR3 DNA: TGTGCCAGCAGCTTAGTTAGCGGGGACGGCGAGCAGTACTTC
clone size: NA; V gene: TRBV4-2; J gene: TRBJ2-7; D gene: TRBD1; CDR3 protein: CASSKTGIGYEQYF; CDR3 DNA: TGTGCCAGCAGCAAGACAGGGATTGGCTACGAGCAGTACTTC
clone size: NA; V gene: TRBV7-2; J gene: TRBJ1-2; D gene: NA; CDR3 protein: CASSPSWGSDYGYTF; CDR3 DNA: TGTGCCAGCAGCCCCTCCTGGGGGTCGGACTATGGCTACACCTTC
clone size: NA; V gene: TRBV2; J gene: TRBJ1-5; D gene: NA; CDR3 protein: CASEGERSNQPQHF; CDR3 DNA: TGTGCCAGTGAGGGGGAGAGGAGCAATCAGCCCCAGCATTTT
clone size: NA; V gene: TRBV7-2; J gene: TRBJ1-2; D gene: TRBD1; CDR3 protein: CASSRTGPSNYGYTF; CDR3 DNA: TGTGCCAGCAGCCGGACAGGGCCCTCTAACTATGGCTACACCTTC
clone size: NA; V gene: TRBV12-5; J gene: TRBJ2-3; D gene: TRBD2; CDR3 protein: CASGLLPWTSGGETSTDTQYF; CDR3 DNA: TGTGCTAGTGGGTTGCTCCCTTGGACTAGCGGGGGAGAAACAAGCACAGATACGCAGTATTTT
clone size: NA; V gene: TRBV18; J gene: TRBJ1-1; D gene: NA; CDR3 protein: CASSLPSLNTEAFF; CDR3 DNA: TGTGCCAGCTCCCTTCCATCCCTGAACACTGAAGCTTTCTTT
clone size: once; V gene: TRBV6-1; J gene: TRBJ1-2; D gene: TRBD1; CDR3 protein: CASSVWSGGYGYTF; CDR3 DNA: TGTGCCAGCAGTGTATGGTCAGGGGGCTATGGCTACACCTTC
clone size: NA; V gene: TRBV5-5; J gene: TRBJ2-5; D gene: NA; CDR3 protein: CASSLQGRETQYF; CDR3 DNA: TGTGCCAGCAGCTTGCAGGGGAGGGAGACCCAGTACTTC
clone size: NA; V gene: TRBV5-1; J gene: TRBJ1-5; D gene: TRBD1; CDR3 protein: CASSLGTGGDQPQHF; CDR3 DNA: TGCGCCAGCAGCTTGGGGACAGGAGGGGATCAGCCCCAGCATTTT
clone size: NA; V gene: TRBV11-2; J gene: TRBJ1-1; D gene: TRBD1; CDR3 protein: CASSPTGGAGAFF; CDR3 DNA: TGTGCCAGCAGCCCGACAGGGGGCGCGGGAGCTTTCTTT
clone size: once; V gene: TRBV30; J gene: TRBJ1-2; D gene: TRBD1; CDR3 protein: CAWSVGTGDGYTF; CDR3 DNA: TGTGCCTGGAGTGTGGGGACAGGGGATGGCTACACCTTC
clone size: NA; V gene: TRBV15; J gene: TRBJ2-1; D gene: TRBD2; CDR3 protein: CATSTEGGDNEQFF; CDR3 DNA: TGTGCCACCAGCACAGAGGGAGGGGACAATGAGCAGTTCTTC
clone size: NA; V gene: TRBV7-2; J gene: TRBJ1-2; D gene: TRBD1; CDR3 protein: CASSSPGQGDYGYTF; CDR3 DNA: TGTGCCAGCAGCTCTCCGGGACAGGGGGACTATGGCTACACCTTC
clone size: few; V gene: TRBV7-2; J gene: TRBJ2-7; D gene: TRBD1; CDR3 protein: CASSRPSGDRGYEQYF; CDR3 DNA: TGTGCCAGCAGCCGCCCCTCCGGCGACAGGGGTTACGAGCAGTACTTC
clone size: NA; V gene: TRBV10-1; J gene: TRBJ1-4; D gene: NA; CDR3 protein: CASNNPGGFPSTNEKLFF; CDR3 DNA: TGCGCCAGCAATAACCCCGGGGGCTTCCCATCAACTAATGAAAAACTGTTTTTT
clone size: NA; V gene: TRBV7-2; J gene: TRBJ1-5; D gene: NA; CDR3 protein: CASSPEGGQPQHF; CDR3 DNA: TGTGCCAGCAGCCCCGAGGGGGGGCAGCCCCAGCATTTT
clone size: NA; V gene: TRBV6-1; J gene: TRBJ2-7; D gene: TRBD2; CDR3 protein: CASSEWVEVLAGKQYF; CDR3 DNA: TGTGCCAGCAGTGAATGGGTCGAGGTACTAGCGGGGAAGCAGTACTTC
clone size: NA; V gene: TRBV9; J gene: TRBJ2-2; D gene: NA; CDR3 protein: CASSPWGSLELAGELFF; CDR3 DNA: TGTGCCAGCAGCCCCTGGGGGTCCCTAGAGCTCGCCGGGGAGCTGTTTTTT
clone size: once; V gene: TRBV5-4; J gene: TRBJ2-5; D gene: NA; CDR3 protein: CASSSSSGPETQYF; CDR3 DNA: TGTGCCAGCAGCTCCTCGAGCGGCCCAGAGACCCAGTACTTC